This TCR beta chain was found in a study of T cell responses to AZD1222 COVID-19 vaccine. Profiled with immunoSEQ multiplex PCR; TCRdb holds only in-frame clones, not every one. The sample consists of roughly 120,000 clones, about 86% of them appearing once. This clone was seen only once. The CDR3 is 16 amino acids. CDR1 and CDR2 from the germline V gene are SGHTA and FQGTGA. V dropped 5 bases and J dropped 5; count of bases not matched to a gene: 7. The specimen was peripheral blood, collected 28 days after the second AZD1222 dose. This chain links TRBV7-3 with TRBJ2-5, with 14 bases lining up with TRBD2. The TCR sequence derives from an adult who received the AZD1222 COVID-19 vaccine. The DNA of the CDR3 is TGTGCCAGCAGCCCCGGACTAGCGGGAGGTTCTGAGACCCAGTACTTC. This sequence encodes CASSPGLAGGSETQYF.